The 23 T cell receptor beta chains below all came from one sample that was sequenced in a study of shared clonotypes between healthy human individuals. Libraries were prepared by immunoSEQ multiplex PCR; TCRdb keeps only in-frame clonotypes and omits some of them. The sample lists around 2,000,000 clones, about 95% occurring once. The sequenced material came from naive CD4+ T cells sorted from blood. Subset noted: CD45RA+ positively selected. The origin of the receptors is a man between 18 and 29 years old in good health.

This clone was seen a single time. The chain joins TRBV19 to TRBJ2-7, with TRBD2 matching 9 bases. Germline CDR1 reads LNHDA; CDR2 reads SQIVND (reference sequence). V was clipped by 1 base and J by 5 bases; unmatched bases: 9. The CDR3 totals 16 residues. CDR3 DNA: TGTGCCAGTAGTATAGTCCCTACCGGGACTAGCAACGAGCAGTACTTC. This encodes CASSIVPTGTSNEQYF. The complete variable domain, with remaining parts taken from reference TRBV19 and TRBJ2-7, reads DGGITQSPKYLFRKEGQNVTLSCEQNLNHDAMYWYRQDPGQGLRLIYYSQIVNDFQKGDIAEGYSVSREKKESFPLTVTSAQKNPTAFYLCASSIVPTGTSNEQYFGPGTRLTVT.

The genes are TRBV7-9 and TRBJ1-4; 7 bases line up with TRBD1. Germline lookup yields CDR1 SEHNR and CDR2 FQNEAQ (reference sequence). The CDR3 loop spans 19 amino acids. V shed 1 base, J shed 2 bases, and the junction held 13 bases outside the gene matches. In nucleotides, the CDR3 is TGTGCCAGCAGCTTAGAACCGGGACAGAGGGGGACCACTAATGAAAAACTGTTTTTT. Amino acid sequence: CASSLEPGQRGTTNEKLFF.

The chain recombines TRBV6-6 with TRBJ2-5; D gene uncertain. The assigned J gene may be wrong: the sequence end matches TRBJ2-7 better. CDR3 length: 13 residues. Per germline, CDR1 MNHNY and CDR2 SVGAGI (reference sequence). In DNA, the CDR3 is TGTGCCAGCAGTGACGAGAACTCCTACGAGCAGTACTTC. This translates into CASSDENSYEQYF.

V usage is TRBV5-1 and J usage is TRBJ1-3, with 12 bases that match TRBD1. The germline V gene encodes CDR1 SGHRS and CDR2 YFSETQ. CDR3 length: 14 amino acids. V lost 4 bases and J lost 8; bases outside the gene matches: 4. CDR3 sequence: CASSAGQGADTIYF. The CDR3, as DNA: TGCGCCAGCAGCGCGGGACAGGGGGCGGACACCATATATTTT.

The chain recombines TRBV10-3 with TRBJ2-5; TRBD1 might be the D (7 bases). The CDR3 length is 14 residues. CDR1 ENHRY and CDR2 SYGVKD come from the germline V gene. Between the trimmed V and J ends, which lost 7 bases and 0 bases, there was a span of 12 bases. CDR3 nucleotides: TGTGCCATCACCGGAGGGACAGACCAAGAGACCCAGTACTTC. Its translation: CAITGGTDQETQYF.

This sequence joins TRBV5-1 and TRBJ1-1; the D is unclear. The ends were cut back, 0 bases at V and 8 bases at J, with 17 bases in the middle. The CDR3 length is 15 residues. Germline V gives CDR1 SGHRS, CDR2 YFSETQ. CDR3 sequence: CASSLGDYRAEEAFF. The CDR3 DNA reads TGCGCCAGCAGCTTGGGGGATTATCGGGCGGAAGAAGCTTTCTTT.

V is TRBV14 and J is TRBJ1-6; D may be TRBD1 (6 bases). Germline values: CDR1 SGHDN, CDR2 FVKESK. V was trimmed by 1 base and J by 0 bases, leaving 10 bases between them. The CDR3 length is 17 residues. For the CDR3, the DNA is TGTGCCAGCAGCCAAGGTCTCAGGGGCTCCTATAATTCACCCCTCCACTTT. It specifies CASSQGLRGSYNSPLHF.

The count of this clone is one. The CDR3 spells CASSTYFAYEQYF. CDR3 nucleotides: TGTGCCAGCAGTACCTACTTTGCTTACGAGCAGTACTTC. The chain has TRBV6-6 and TRBJ2-7; the D is unclear. The V gene's germline CDR1 is MNHNY and CDR2 SVGAGI (reference sequence). This CDR3 is 13 amino acids long. V was shortened by 5 bases and J by 4 bases, with 12 bases between the two germline ends.

This chain connects TRBV11-2 to TRBJ2-5; 8 bases align to TRBD1. Germline values: CDR1 SGHAT, CDR2 FQNNGV. V gave up 4 bases and J gave up 7 bases; unmatched junction bases: 14. This CDR3 has 16 amino acids. CDR3 nucleotide sequence: TGTGCCAGCAGCTCCTCCGGGGCAGGGGGCGCCGGGACCCAGTACTTC. As protein: CASSSSGAGGAGTQYF.

The chain has TRBV29-1 and TRBJ1-1; D may be TRBD1 (6 bases). Germline loops: CDR1 SQVTM, CDR2 ANQGSEA. CDR3 length equals 12 residues. The ends were cut back, 6 bases at V and 0 bases at J, with 8 bases in the middle. The CDR3 region is CSVRTVNTEAFF. The CDR3 nucleotides read TGCAGCGTAAGGACAGTGAACACTGAAGCTTTCTTT.

This chain links TRBV11-3 with TRBJ2-7; 9 positions agree with TRBD2. The CDR3 extends over 15 amino acids. After removal of 4 bases from V and 1 base from J, the junction contained 5 bases not matched to a gene. From germline, CDR1 is SGHNT and CDR2 YENEEA. CDR3 bases: TGTGCCAGCAGCTCCGGTGCGGGGGGGTCCTACGAGCAGTACTTC. It yields the protein CASSSGAGGSYEQYF.

A single count supports this clone. This rearrangement joins TRBV2 to TRBJ2-2, with unresolved D. CDR1 and CDR2 from the germline V gene are SNHLY and FYNNEI. The CDR3 consists of 14 residues. Deletions cut 3 bases from V and 1 base from J, with 6 bases between. The CDR3 nucleotides read TGTGCCAGCAGTGAGACGGTGAACACCGGGGAGCTGTTTTTT. Protein product: CASSETVNTGELFF.

The table lists this clone with many counts. CDR3 sequence (DNA): TGTGCCAGCTCACCAACGGCGGGAGGCCCTCTCGAGCAGTACTTC. Its protein product is CASSPTAGGPLEQYF. The V gene is TRBV18, the J gene TRBJ2-7, with 8 bases that match TRBD2. Germline V gene data show CDR1 as KGHSH and CDR2 as LQKENI. The CDR3 is made up of 15 amino acids. The ends lost 2 bases at V and 6 bases at J; junction bases unmatched: 9. The whole variable domain, remainder taken from reference TRBV18 and TRBJ2-7, is NAGVMQNPRHLVRRRGQEARLRCSPMKGHSHVYWYRQLPEEGLKFMVYLQKENIIDESGMPKERFSAEFPKEGPSILRIQQVVRGDSAAYFCASSPTAGGPLEQYFGPGTRLTVT.

The rearrangement uses TRBV27 and TRBJ2-5; the match to TRBD1 covers 9 bases. The V and J ends lost 5 bases and 4 bases, in that order; junction bases with no gene match: 8. The V gene's germline CDR1 is MNHEY and CDR2 SMNVEV (reference sequence). CDR3 length equals 15 residues. The CDR3 reads CASSLGTGYRETQYF. The DNA for the CDR3 is TGTGCCAGCAGTCTAGGGACAGGGTATCGAGAGACCCAGTACTTC.

To note about this clone: It may be a read error: a sequence one base away is much more abundant. The chain employs TRBV6-5 and TRBJ1-6, with a possible D match to TRBD1 (5 bases). Germline CDR1 and CDR2: MNHEY and SVGAGI. Trimming shortened V by 5 bases and J by 7 bases, and 6 bases separated the two germline ends. There are 12 residues in the CDR3. The CDR3 coding sequence is TGTGCCAGCAGTGAGGGGAATTCACCCCTCCACTTT. Protein: CASSEGNSPLHF.

V gene TRBV6-5 combines with J gene TRBJ2-1; 8 bases agree with TRBD1. Germline V CDR1 and CDR2: MNHEY, SVGAGI. This CDR3 comprises 16 residues. Trimming removed 2 bases from V and 3 bases from J; junction bases left unmatched: 6. CDR3 DNA sequence: TGTGCCAGCAGTTACCGTAAGGGACAGGTCTACAATGAGCAGTTCTTC. Its protein product is CASSYRKGQVYNEQFF.

The chain combines TRBV5-4 with TRBJ2-5; 7 bases are shared with TRBD1. Trimming took 5 bases from V and 0 from J; bases not matched to a gene: 10. The CDR3 extends over 16 amino acids. Germline V gives CDR1 SGHNT, CDR2 YYREEE (reference sequence). DNA for the CDR3: TGTGCCAGCAGTCACCGGGACAGTCTAGACCAAGAGACCCAGTACTTC. This codes for CASSHRDSLDQETQYF.

The chain combines TRBV7-9 with TRBJ1-4; tentatively, D is TRBD1 (5 bases). Germline assignment: CDR1 SEHNR and CDR2 FQNEAQ (reference sequence). This CDR3 has 15 residues. Trimming shortened V by 4 bases and J by 0 bases, and 9 bases separated the two germline ends. The DNA of the CDR3 is TGTGCCAGCAGCTCGGTAGGGGCAACTAATGAAAAACTGTTTTTT. Protein product: CASSSVGATNEKLFF.

As for this clone: The sample contains more than one DNA sequence encoding this CDR3. The rearrangement joins TRBV6-4 to TRBJ1-6; 9 bases are a match to TRBD1. The junction had 6 bases not matched to a gene; V was cut back by 5 bases and J by 10 bases. Germline loops: CDR1 MRHNA, CDR2 SNTAGT. The CDR3 is 14 residues long. CDR3 in DNA: TGTGCCAGCAGTCCGACAGGGGGAAACTCACCCCTCCACTTT. This translates into CASSPTGGNSPLHF.

The CDR3 DNA is TGTGCCAGCAGCGTTCAATCTGGCACTAATGAAAAACTGTTTTTT. Translating gives CASSVQSGTNEKLFF. V gene TRBV9 combines with J gene TRBJ1-4; D gene unclear. Germline values: CDR1 SGDLS, CDR2 YYNGEE. This CDR3 is 15 amino acids long. V lost 2 bases and J lost 2, with 10 bases in between.

Note on this clone: Different DNA sequences within this sample yield the same CDR3. V gene TRBV6-1 combines with J gene TRBJ1-2, with TRBD1 matching 8 bases. J lost 5 bases, V lost 6 bases, and 8 bases had no gene match. CDR3 length equals 14 residues. Germline lookup yields CDR1 MNHNS and CDR2 SASEGT. CDR3 region: CASRAGGVGYGYTF. The CDR3 DNA follows: TGTGCCAGCAGGGCAGGGGGCGTAGGATATGGCTACACCTTC.

A single count supports this clone. This sample includes further DNA sequences coding for the same CDR3. This chain connects TRBV2 to TRBJ1-4; 8 bases match TRBD1. The CDR3 length is 14 residues. Germline values: CDR1 SNHLY, CDR2 FYNNEI. J lost 8 bases, V lost 4 bases, and 6 bases had no gene match. The CDR3 sequence is CASSATGVGEKLFF. The CDR3 region has the DNA TGTGCCAGCAGTGCGACAGGGGTGGGGGAAAAACTGTTTTTT.

This clone was seen just once. The chain recombines TRBV30 with TRBJ2-5, with D possibly being TRBD1 or TRBD2 (6 bases each). The V gene's germline CDR1 is GTSNPN and CDR2 SVGIG (reference sequence). V shed 5 bases and J shed 5 bases, with 24 bases lying between them. The CDR3 extends over 16 amino acids. In DNA, the CDR3 is TGTGCCTGGGTGGCGGACCATAAGGGGGGCCCTGAGACCCAGTACTTC. It specifies CAWVADHKGGPETQYF.